Each of the 10 T cell receptor beta chains below was sequenced from the same sample in a study of beta chain features in type 1 diabetes. The investigators reverse transcribed all of the isolated RNA, so they sequenced expressed TCRB transcripts. Only in-frame clones appear in the TCRdb table, and some are missing; sequencing was by immunoSEQ multiplex PCR. Of roughly 60,000 clones in the sample, about three fifths were seen once. Sequencing was performed on Tregs from blood. These receptors all come from a woman under 30 in good health.

The V gene is TRBV6-1, the J gene TRBJ2-7, with 11 bases identical to TRBD2. This CDR3 is built from 18 residues. CDR1 is MNHNS and CDR2 is SASEGT in the germline V gene. The trim removed 3 bases at V and 4 bases at J, leaving 14 bases unmatched. The CDR3 here is CASSEALLAGDQKYEQYF. CDR3 sequence (DNA): TGTGCCAGCAGTGAGGCCTTACTAGCGGGAGATCAAAAGTACGAGCAGTACTTC.

This clone appeared once. The V and J genes are TRBV5-1 and TRBJ2-1, with a weak D call TRBD2 (5 bases). Germline CDR1 reads SGHRS; CDR2 reads YFSETQ. Trimming took 4 bases from V and 8 from J, leaving 10 bases between them. This CDR3 has 12 amino acids. The CDR3 region has the DNA TGCGCCAGCAGCCCCCGGGGTCATGAGCAGTTCTTC. Amino acid sequence: CASSPRGHEQFF.

The chain is built from TRBV5-4 and TRBJ1-1, with D perhaps matching TRBD1 (5 bases). The CDR3 spans 15 residues. Trimming took off 3 bases at V and 3 bases at J, with 15 bases between the two ends. Germline V CDR1 and CDR2: SGHNT, YYREEE (reference sequence). The CDR3 bases are TGTGCCAGCAGCTCGGGGGGGGGTTGGGACACTGAAGCTTTCTTT. It encodes CASSSGGGWDTEAFF. Full variable domain (rest looked up from reference TRBV5-4 and TRBJ1-1): ETGVTQSPTHLIKTRGQQVTLRCSSQSGHNTVSWYQQALGQGPQFIFQYYREEENGRGNFPPRFSGLQFPNYSSELNVNALELDDSALYLCASSSGGGWDTEAFFGQGTRLTVV.

The rearrangement links TRBV2 to TRBJ2-7; TRBD2 matches 8 bases. V lost 4 bases and J lost 0; bases outside the gene matches: 5. Germline CDR1 is SNHLY and CDR2 is FYNNEI. This CDR3 is built from 15 residues. CDR3 DNA: TGTGCCAGCAGTGGGGATAGCGGGGTCTCCTACGAGCAGTACTTC. Protein sequence: CASSGDSGVSYEQYF.

V usage is TRBV21-1 and J usage is TRBJ2-3; the D call in the table, TRBD2, was not verified against the DNA. TRBV21-1 is a recognized pseudogene. This CDR3 comprises 19 residues. CDR3 amino acids: CASSKSPRGKLGSTDTQYF. CDR3 nucleotides: TGTGCCAGCAGCAAATCTCCAAGAGGGAAACTAGGTAGCACAGATACGCAGTATTTT.

The chain combines TRBV6-5 with TRBJ1-1; the match to TRBD1 covers 7 bases. The ends lost 5 bases at V and 11 bases at J; junction bases unmatched: 8. This CDR3 comprises 12 residues. CDR1 and CDR2 (germline): MNHEY, SVGAGI. CDR3 loop: CASSQSGTDAFF. As DNA, the CDR3 is TGTGCCAGCAGTCAATCCGGGACAGATGCTTTCTTT.

The V call is TRBV7-2, the J call TRBJ2-7, with TRBD2 as a possible D gene (6 bases). The V gene's germline CDR1 is SGHTA and CDR2 FQGNSA. Trimming left V 1 base short and J 11 bases short, with 15 bases between. The CDR3 is 13 residues long. DNA for the CDR3: TGTGCCAGCAGCTTAGAGGCCCCGACTAGAAAGTACTTC. Amino acids: CASSLEAPTRKYF.

In this sample, this clone turned up a few times. This chain connects TRBV10-3 to TRBJ1-3; 7 bases are shared with TRBD1. Trimming at V came to 1 base and at J to 2 bases, leaving 5 bases not matched to a gene. CDR3 length equals 16 residues. Germline CDR1 and CDR2: ENHRY and SYGVKD. CDR3: CAISEFGGTAGNTIYF. CDR3 sequence (DNA): TGTGCCATCAGTGAGTTTGGAGGGACAGCTGGAAACACCATATATTTT.

Note on this clone: An end of the junction differs from the germline gene, which may be a read error. V usage is TRBV5-1 and J usage is TRBJ2-2; D possibly corresponds to TRBD2 (7 bases). The CDR3 extends over 15 amino acids. Germline values: CDR1 SGHRS, CDR2 YFSETQ. The CDR3 loop reads CASSKGGENTGEPFF. The DNA of the CDR3 is TGCGCCAGCAGCAAAGGGGGGGAGAACACCGGGGAGCCGTTTTTT.

The gene calls are TRBV5-1 and TRBJ2-3, with 8 bases aligning to TRBD2. The germline gives CDR1 SGHRS, CDR2 YFSETQ. The J segment lost 5 bases and the V segment lost 0 bases, leaving 5 bases of the junction unmatched. The CDR3 spans 15 residues. The CDR3 sequence: CASSLELAEGDTQYF. The CDR3 DNA reads TGCGCCAGCAGCTTGGAACTAGCGGAGGGAGATACGCAGTATTTT. The complete variable domain, with remaining parts taken from reference TRBV5-1 and TRBJ2-3, reads KAGVTQTPRYLIKTRGQQVTLSCSPISGHRSVSWYQQTPGQGLQFLFEYFSETQRNKGNFPGRFSGRQFSNSRSEMNVSTLELGDSALYLCASSLELAEGDTQYFGPGTRLTVL.